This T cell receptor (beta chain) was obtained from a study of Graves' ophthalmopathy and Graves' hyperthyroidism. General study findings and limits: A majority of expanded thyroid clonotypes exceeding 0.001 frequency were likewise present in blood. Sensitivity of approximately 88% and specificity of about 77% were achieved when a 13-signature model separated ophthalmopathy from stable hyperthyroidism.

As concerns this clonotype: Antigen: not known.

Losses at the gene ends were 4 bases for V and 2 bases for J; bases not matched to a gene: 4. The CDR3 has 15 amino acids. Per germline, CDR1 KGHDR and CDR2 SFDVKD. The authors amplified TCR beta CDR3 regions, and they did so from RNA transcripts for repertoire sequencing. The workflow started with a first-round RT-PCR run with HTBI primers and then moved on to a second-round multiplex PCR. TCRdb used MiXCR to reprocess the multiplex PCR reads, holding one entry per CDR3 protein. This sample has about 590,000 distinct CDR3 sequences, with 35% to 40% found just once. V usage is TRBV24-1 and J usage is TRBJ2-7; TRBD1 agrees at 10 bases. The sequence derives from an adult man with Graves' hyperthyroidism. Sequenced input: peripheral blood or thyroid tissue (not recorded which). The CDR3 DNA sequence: TGTGCCACCAGTGAATCCGGGACAGGGGCCTACGAGCAGTACTTC. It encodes CATSESGTGAYEQYF.